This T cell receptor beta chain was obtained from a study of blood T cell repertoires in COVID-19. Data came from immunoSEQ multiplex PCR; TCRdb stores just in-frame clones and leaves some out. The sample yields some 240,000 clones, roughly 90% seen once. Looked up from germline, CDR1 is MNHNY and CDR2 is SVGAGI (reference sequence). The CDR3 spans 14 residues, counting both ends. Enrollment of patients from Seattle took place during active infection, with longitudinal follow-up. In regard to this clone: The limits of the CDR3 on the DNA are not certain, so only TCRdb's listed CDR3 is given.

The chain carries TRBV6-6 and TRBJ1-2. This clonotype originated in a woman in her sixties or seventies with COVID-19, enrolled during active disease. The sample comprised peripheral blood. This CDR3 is CASSTSGGGTFYTF.